This entry lists 13 T cell receptor beta chains sequenced from one sample in a study of blood T cell repertoires in COVID-19. Sequencing was performed with immunoSEQ multiplex PCR; in TCRdb, only in-frame clones are kept and a portion is missing. The table lists roughly 200,000 clones, 80% to 90% of them singletons. Material: peripheral blood. These receptors all come from a man aged 35 to 55 with active or convalescent COVID-19.

The chain employs TRBV5-1 and TRBJ2-7, with 9 bases matching TRBD1. This CDR3 region has 20 residues. The germline gives CDR1 SGHRS, CDR2 YFSETQ. V trimming: 0 bases; J trimming: 2 bases; junction bases outside the gene matches: 18. The CDR3: CASSLAPGTGTGLRPYEQYF. The CDR3 DNA is TGCGCCAGCAGCTTGGCCCCCGGGACAGGGACAGGTTTGCGGCCCTACGAGCAGTACTTC.

CDR3 bases: TGTGCCAGCAGCCACCGGGGCGGGGAGCTGTTTTTT. Encoded protein: CASSHRGGELFF. J is TRBJ2-2 and V is TRBV6-2 or TRBV6-3, with D perhaps matching TRBD2 (5 bases). Between the trimmed V and J ends, which lost 6 bases and 7 bases, there was a span of 9 bases. The CDR3 contains 12 residues. Germline CDR1 reads MNHEY; CDR2 reads SVGEGT.

The chain joins TRBV5-1 to TRBJ1-2; D is perhaps TRBD1 (5 bases). V lost 4 bases and J lost 4, with 11 bases in between. The CDR3 runs to 13 residues. Germline-derived CDR1 and CDR2 are SGHRS and YFSETQ. DNA for the CDR3: TGCGCCAGCAGCACCGGACAAAGCTATGGCTACACCTTC. It is translated as CASSTGQSYGYTF.

V and J are TRBV3-1 (or the pseudogene TRBV3-2) and TRBJ1-2; 7 bases line up with TRBD1. Germline values: CDR1 LGHDT, CDR2 YNNKEL (reference sequence). Trimming took 4 bases from V and 8 from J; bases not matched to a gene: 7. The CDR3 contains 13 residues. The CDR3: CASSRLATGGYTF. CDR3 nucleotides: TGTGCCAGCAGCCGACTCGCGACAGGGGGCTACACCTTC.

This chain links TRBV7-9 with TRBJ1-2, with 7 bases aligning to TRBD1. The V gene end was trimmed by 5 bases and the J gene end by 1 base; junction bases not matched to a gene: 4. The CDR3 is 14 amino acids. The germline V gene encodes CDR1 SEHNR and CDR2 FQNEAQ (reference sequence). CDR3: CASSPRDSNYGYTF. Written as DNA, the CDR3 is TGTGCCAGCAGCCCCCGGGACAGTAACTATGGCTACACCTTC. The variable domain in full, with the rest retrieved from reference TRBV7-9 and TRBJ1-2, is DTGVSQNPRHKITKRGQNVTFRCDPISEHNRLYWYRQTLGQGPEFLTYFQNEAQLEKSRLLSDRFSAERPKGSFSTLEIQRTEQGDSAMYLCASSPRDSNYGYTFGSGTRLTVV.

The table lists this clone with a count of one. The V gene is TRBV20-1, the J gene TRBJ1-1; D not certain. This CDR3 spans 11 amino acids. Germline V CDR1 and CDR2: DFQATT, SNEGSKA (reference sequence). Trimming took off 0 bases at V and 6 bases at J, with 5 bases between the two ends. The CDR3 loop reads CSARDLPEAFF. The CDR3, as DNA: TGCAGTGCTAGAGATCTCCCTGAAGCTTTCTTT.

This clone was observed once. The rearrangement joins TRBV5-1 to TRBJ2-7; unclear D gene. Germline V CDR1 and CDR2: SGHRS, YFSETQ. The CDR3 extends over 13 amino acids. The V gene lost 5 bases and the J gene lost 7 bases, with 16 bases spanning the gap. In DNA, the CDR3 is TGCGCCAGCAGTACCCCCCCCGCCGGGGAGCAGTACTTC. Translation gives CASSTPPAGEQYF.

V usage is TRBV29-1 and J usage is TRBJ2-7; perhaps TRBD2 as D (7 bases). The ends were cut back, 6 bases at V and 4 bases at J, with 16 bases in the middle. The germline CDR1 and CDR2 sequences are SQVTM and ANQGSEA. The CDR3 totals 13 residues. The CDR3 sequence: CSVGRGVGYEQYF. CDR3 sequence (DNA): TGCAGCGTGGGGAGGGGGGTCGGTTACGAGCAGTACTTC.

The CDR3 loop reads CASSLNGGISTDTQYF. CDR3 coding DNA: TGTGCCAGCAGCTTAAACGGGGGGATCAGCACAGATACGCAGTATTTT. The V gene is TRBV7-2, the J gene TRBJ2-3, with 7 bases matching TRBD2. In germline, CDR1 is SGHTA, CDR2 FQGNSA. With V trimmed by 2 bases and J by 0 bases, 5 bases remained unmatched. The CDR3 is 16 amino acids.

This rearrangement joins TRBV5-1 to TRBJ2-2; D perhaps matches TRBD2 (7 bases). Trimming took off 4 bases at V and 5 bases at J, with 18 bases between the two ends. The germline V gene encodes CDR1 SGHRS and CDR2 YFSETQ. The CDR3 length is 16 residues. CDR3 sequence (DNA): TGCGCCAGCAGCCCGGCCCGGGGGGCGATTACCGGGGAGCTGTTTTTT. This sequence encodes CASSPARGAITGELFF.

The chain joins TRBV7-9 to TRBJ2-7; possibly TRBD2 for D (6 bases). The ends were cut back, 5 bases at V and 6 bases at J, with 14 bases in the middle. The CDR3 has 13 residues. Looked up from germline, CDR1 is SEHNR and CDR2 is FQNEAQ (reference sequence). CDR3 sequence: CASSPSGDGEQYF. CDR3 nucleotide sequence: TGTGCCAGCAGCCCTTCGGGGGACGGCGAGCAGTACTTC.

V gene TRBV19 combines with J gene TRBJ1-4; D might be TRBD1 (6 bases). Germline V CDR1 and CDR2: LNHDA, SQIVND (reference sequence). Trimming removed 0 bases at V and 5 bases at J, with 13 bases between. This CDR3 has 16 amino acids. Here the CDR3 reads CASSIDLEQGNEKLFF. The CDR3 nucleotides are TGTGCCAGTAGTATAGATCTTGAGCAGGGGAATGAAAAACTGTTTTTT.

For the CDR3, the DNA is TGTGCCAGCAGCACCCGACTAGCCAGACAAGAGACCCAGTACTTC. Translating it yields CASSTRLARQETQYF. The rearrangement uses TRBV11-2 and TRBJ2-5; 7 bases agree with TRBD2. Trimming took 5 bases from V and 2 from J; bases not matched to a gene: 8. This CDR3 has 15 amino acids. Per the germline V gene, CDR1 is SGHAT and CDR2 is FQNNGV.